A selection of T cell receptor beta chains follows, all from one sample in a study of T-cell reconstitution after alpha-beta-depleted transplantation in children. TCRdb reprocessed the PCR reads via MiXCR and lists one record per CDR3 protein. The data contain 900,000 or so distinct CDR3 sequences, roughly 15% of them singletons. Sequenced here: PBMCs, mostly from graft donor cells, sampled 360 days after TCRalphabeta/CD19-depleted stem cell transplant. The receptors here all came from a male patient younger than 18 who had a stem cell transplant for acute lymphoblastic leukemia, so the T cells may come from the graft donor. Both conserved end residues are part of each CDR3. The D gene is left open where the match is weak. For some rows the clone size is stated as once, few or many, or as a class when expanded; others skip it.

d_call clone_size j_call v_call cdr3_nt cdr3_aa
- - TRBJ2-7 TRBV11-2 TGTGCCAGCAGCCGTACCTTTGGGGTCTCCTACGAGCAGTACTTC CASSRTFGVSYEQYF
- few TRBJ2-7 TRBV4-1 TGCGCCAGCAGCCGGAAGGAGGCAGGTTTCTACGAGCAGTACTTC CASSRKEAGFYEQYF
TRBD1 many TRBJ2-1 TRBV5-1 TGCGCCAGCAGCAACAACAGGGGGAGCTCCTACAATGAGCAGTTCTTC CASSNNRGSSYNEQFF
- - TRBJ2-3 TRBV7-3 TGTGCCAGCAGCTTGGGTGTCCGCACAGATACGCAGTATTTT CASSLGVRTDTQYF
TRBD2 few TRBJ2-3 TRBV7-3 TGTGCCAGCAGCCCAGCGGGAGGCGTCTACACAGATACGCAGTATTTT CASSPAGGVYTDTQYF
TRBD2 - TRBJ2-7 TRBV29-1 TGCAGCGCCGACGGGGGGTACGAGCAGTACTTC CSADGGYEQYF
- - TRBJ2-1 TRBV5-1 TGCGCCAGCAGCTTGGAGCCAGGGAAGGGTGAGCAGTTCTTC CASSLEPGKGEQFF
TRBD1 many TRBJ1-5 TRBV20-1 TGCAGTGCTAGAGCCTCGGGACAGCCCTTCAATCAGCCCCAGCATTTT CSARASGQPFNQPQHF
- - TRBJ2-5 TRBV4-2 TGTGCCAGCAGCCAAGGTCAAGCGGACACGCTACAAGAGACCCAGTACTTC CASSQGQADTLQETQYF
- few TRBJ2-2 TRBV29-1 TGCAGCGTTGTTGCGGGACCCCACACCGGGGAGCTGTTTTTT CSVVAGPHTGELFF
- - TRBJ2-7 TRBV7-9 TGTGCCAGCAGCTTAGGGGTTCGGCCCTACGAGCAGTACTTC CASSLGVRPYEQYF
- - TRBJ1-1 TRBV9 TGTGCCAGCAGCGTAGGGGGCAGTTTTTTGAACACTGAAGCTTTCTTT CASSVGGSFLNTEAFF
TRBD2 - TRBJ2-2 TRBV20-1 TGCAGTGCTACCGGGACTAGCGGGGACTTCACCGGGGAGCTGTTTTTT CSATGTSGDFTGELFF
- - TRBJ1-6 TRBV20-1 TGCAGTTTTAGAATGGGGAGCTCCTATAATTCACCCCTCCACTTT CSFRMGSSYNSPLHF
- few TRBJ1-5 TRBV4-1 TGCGCCAGCAGCCAACCCGGGACTGATTATCAGCCCCAGCATTTT CASSQPGTDYQPQHF
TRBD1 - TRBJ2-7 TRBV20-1 TGCAGTGCTAGAGATCGCGGGACAGGGGGATACGAGCAGTACTTC CSARDRGTGGYEQYF
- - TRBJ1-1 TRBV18 TGTGCCAGCTCACCGCGACAGCCAAACACTGAAGCTTTCTTT CASSPRQPNTEAFF
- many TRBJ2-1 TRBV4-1 TGCGCCAGCAGCCAAGGCCGGGCCTACAATGAGCAGTTCTTC CASSQGRAYNEQFF
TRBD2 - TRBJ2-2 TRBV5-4 TGTGCCACCCAGGGCGGGAGCAGCACCGTTACCGGGGAGCTGTTTTTT CATQGGSSTVTGELFF
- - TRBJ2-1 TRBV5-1 TGCGCCAGCAGCTTGGTCGGGGGCCCTTACAATGAGCAGTCCTTC CASSLVGGPYNEQSF
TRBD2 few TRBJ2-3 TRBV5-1 TGCGCCAGCAGCCGAGTTAGCGGGAGGTACCCAGATACGCAGTATTTT CASSRVSGRYPDTQYF
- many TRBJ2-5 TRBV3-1 TGTGCCAGCCTCGGTACCCAAGAAACCCAGTACTTC CASLGTQETQYF
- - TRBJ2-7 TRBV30 TGTGCCTGGAGTATCTCCCGACCCTACGAGCAGTACTTC CAWSISRPYEQYF
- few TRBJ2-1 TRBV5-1 TGCGCCAGCAGCTTGAGCCCTCCCCCGACCCCCTACAATGAGCAGTTCTTC CASSLSPPPTPYNEQFF
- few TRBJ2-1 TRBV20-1 TGCAGTGCTAGCGGGACTCTGGTCTACAATGAGCAGTTCTTC CSASGTLVYNEQFF
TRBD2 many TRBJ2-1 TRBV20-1 TGCAGTGCTCCACTAGCGGGAGGGCCTAGGGAGCAGTTCTTC CSAPLAGGPREQFF
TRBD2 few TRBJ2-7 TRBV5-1 TGCGCCAGCAGCTTGGTACTAGCGGGAGGAGACTCCTACGAGCAGTACTTC CASSLVLAGGDSYEQYF
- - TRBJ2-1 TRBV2 TGTGCCAGCAGTCGGGACTCATTCTACAATGAGCAGTTCTTC CASSRDSFYNEQFF
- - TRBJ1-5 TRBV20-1 TGCAGTGCTAGAGCAAGGGGGAGTCAGCCCCAGCATTTT CSARARGSQPQHF
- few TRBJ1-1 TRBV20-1 TGCAGTCGTCAGAGAAGGGAGGAAGCTTTCTTT CSRQRREEAFF
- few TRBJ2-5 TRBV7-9 TGTGCCAGCAGCCCTTGGAGCCAAGAGACCCAGTACTTC CASSPWSQETQYF
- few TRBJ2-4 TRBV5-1 TGCGCCAGCAGCTTGGAATCAGGGGCAAGCATTCAGTACTTC CASSLESGASIQYF
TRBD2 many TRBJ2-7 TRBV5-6 TGTGCCAGCGGGGGACTAGCGGGAGGCACCTACGAGCAGTACTTC CASGGLAGGTYEQYF
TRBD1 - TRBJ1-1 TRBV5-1 TGCGCCAGCAGCTCACAACAGGGGGCGCCGGGAGCTTTCTTT CASSSQQGAPGAFF
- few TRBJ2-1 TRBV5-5 TGTGCCAGCAGCTCTTTCAGGGGTACCCACAATGAGCAGTTCTTC CASSSFRGTHNEQFF
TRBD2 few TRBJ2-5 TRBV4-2 TGTGCCAGCAGCCAAGCTTTCGGGACTAGCGGGATAGAGACCCAGTACTTC CASSQAFGTSGIETQYF
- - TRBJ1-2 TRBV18 TGTGCCAGCTCACCACTCTCGACCCGACCACAGGACTATGGCTACACCTTC CASSPLSTRPQDYGYTF
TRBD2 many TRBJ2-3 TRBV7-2 TGTGCCAGCAGCGCTAGGACTAGCCGCACAGATACGCAGTATTTT CASSARTSRTDTQYF
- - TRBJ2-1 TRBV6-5 TGTGCCAGCAGTTACTCGACTGGGAGACCCTCCTACAATGAGCAGTTCTTC CASSYSTGRPSYNEQFF
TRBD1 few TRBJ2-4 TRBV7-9 TGTGCCAGCAGCTTATTTGGGACAGGGGACAAAAACATTCAGTACTTC CASSLFGTGDKNIQYF
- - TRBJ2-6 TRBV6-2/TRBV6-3 TGTGCCACAGGCCCAGGGGGGAACTATAAGCCCGTCCTGACTTTC CATGPGGNYKPVLTF
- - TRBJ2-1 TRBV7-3 TGTGCCAGCAGCTTCGGCGGGTCCAGGGGAAATGAGCAGTTCTTC CASSFGGSRGNEQFF
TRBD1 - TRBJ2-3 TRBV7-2 TGTGCCAGCAGCTTCCTGCCTCAGGGGGCAGATACGCAGTATTTT CASSFLPQGADTQYF
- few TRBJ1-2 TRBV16 TGTGCCAGCAGCCAATTGTGGGAATCTAACTATGGCTACACCTTC CASSQLWESNYGYTF
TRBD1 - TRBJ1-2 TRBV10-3 TGTGCCATCAGTGAGCGGGACAGGGAGGACTATGGCTACACCTTC CAISERDREDYGYTF
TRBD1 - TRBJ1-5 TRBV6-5 TGTGCCAGCAGTTACTTACCGGGACAGGCCAATCAGCCCCAGCATTTT CASSYLPGQANQPQHF
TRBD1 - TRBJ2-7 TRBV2 TGTGCCAGCGAAACACAGGGGAGTCCCTACGAGCAGTACTTC CASETQGSPYEQYF
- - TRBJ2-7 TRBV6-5 TGTGCCAGCAGTTACTCGGGGGCAGGCCTTTCCTACGAGCAGTACTTC CASSYSGAGLSYEQYF
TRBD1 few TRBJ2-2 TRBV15 TGTGCCACCAGCAGATGGGGACAGGGGCGAGGCGGGGAGCTGTTTTTT CATSRWGQGRGGELFF
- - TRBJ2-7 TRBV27 TGTGCCAGCAGTTCCCGGGACACTAACTACGAGCAGTACTTC CASSSRDTNYEQYF
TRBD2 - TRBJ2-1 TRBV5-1 TGCGCCAGCAGTCACACTAGCGGGAGGGCGGAAGAGCAGTTCTTC CASSHTSGRAEEQFF
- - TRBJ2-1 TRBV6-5 TGTGCCAGCAGTTACTCGAGGGGAGCTCTGGATGAGCAGTTCTTC CASSYSRGALDEQFF
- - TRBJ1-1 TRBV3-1 TGTGCCAGCAGCCAAGTCCCAGTGAACACTGAAGCTTTCTTT CASSQVPVNTEAFF
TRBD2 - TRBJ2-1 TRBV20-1 TGCAGTGCTGGCGAGCTATGGGAAGCTAGCGGGACTCACAATGAGCAGTTCTTC CSAGELWEASGTHNEQFF